The T cell receptor beta chain described here comes from a study of T cells in localized non-small cell lung cancer. Remarks on this clone: Its antigen is not identified.

Study results and limitations: Patients showing higher blood T cell density tended to see longer overall survival.

The protocol was immunoSEQ multiplex PCR, while the TCRdb copy is restricted to in-frame clones and leaves out a portion. The table lists roughly 16,000 clones, about 91% of them singletons. Sequenced material: peripheral blood, taken before any cancer treatment. The sequence derives from a female donor at least 60 years old with stage III squamous cell lung carcinoma.

The CDR3 nucleotides read TGTGCCAGCAGCGCCGGCTCAGATACGCAGTATTTT. Translation gives CASSAGSDTQYF. The rearrangement links TRBV5-4 to TRBJ2-3; D unclear. V lost 4 bases to trimming and J lost 4 bases, with 7 bases between them. The CDR3 is 12 amino acids. Looked up from germline, CDR1 is SGHNT and CDR2 is YYREEE (reference sequence).